Each of the 29 T cell receptor beta chains below was sequenced from the same sample in a study of cytotoxic CD8 clonotypes in ibrutinib-treated CLL. The table came from immunoSEQ multiplex PCR; TCRdb's copy has only in-frame clones and leaves some out. This repertoire shows 300,000 or so clones, under 70% found once; its top ten account for 5% to 6.5%. The sequences come from PBMCs, collected after 36 months of ibrutinib treatment. The receptor set was obtained from a human donor with chronic lymphocytic leukemia.

A few counts support this clone. V is TRBV6-1 and J is TRBJ1-1, with 9 bases fitting TRBD1. CDR3 size: 13 residues. V shed 11 bases, J shed 0 bases, and the junction held 4 bases outside the gene matches. In germline, CDR1 is MNHNS, CDR2 SASEGT. The CDR3 coding sequence is TGTGCCGGACAGGGGCTTATGAACACTGAAGCTTTCTTT. Its protein is CAGQGLMNTEAFF.

Turning to this clone: In the same sample, other DNA sequences code for this CDR3. For the CDR3, the DNA is TGTGCCAGCAGCGTGGGGACAGGGACCTACGAGCAGTACTTC. Translated, it gives CASSVGTGTYEQYF. The chain couples TRBV9 to TRBJ2-7, with 9 bases fitting TRBD1. Losses at the gene ends were 2 bases for V and 2 bases for J; bases not matched to a gene: 2. Germline V lookup: CDR1 SGDLS, CDR2 YYNGEE. There are 14 residues in the CDR3.

The genes are TRBV19 and TRBJ2-3; no reliable D call. The CDR3 has 13 amino acids. Germline V lookup: CDR1 LNHDA, CDR2 SQIVND (reference sequence). With 6 bases removed from V and 1 base from J, the gap between germline ends came to 8 bases. CDR3 amino acids: CASRHSRTDTQYF. In DNA, the CDR3 is TGTGCCAGTAGACATTCTCGCACAGATACGCAGTATTTT.

The rearrangement joins TRBV5-5 to TRBJ1-5; D call uncertain. The CDR3 totals 16 residues. Germline loops: CDR1 SGHKS, CDR2 YYEKEE (reference sequence). V lost 0 bases to trimming and J lost 0 bases, with 10 bases between them. In DNA, the CDR3 is TGTGCCAGCAGCTTGGGGACGCCTTATAGCAATCAGCCCCAGCATTTT. Amino acid sequence: CASSLGTPYSNQPQHF.

This chain links TRBV6-6 with TRBJ2-7; TRBD2 agrees at 9 bases. Losses at the gene ends were 4 bases for V and 3 bases for J; bases not matched to a gene: 1. The CDR3 loop spans 13 amino acids. Germline CDR1 is MNHNY and CDR2 is SVGAGI (reference sequence). CDR3 DNA sequence: TGTGCCAGCAGTTGGACTAGCGACTACGAGCAGTACTTC. Translating it yields CASSWTSDYEQYF.

This chain links TRBV4-1 with TRBJ2-7, with D perhaps given as TRBD1 or TRBD2 (5 bases each). The CDR3 is made up of 15 amino acids. Germline CDR1 MGHRA, CDR2 YSYEKL. The V end was cut by 0 bases, the J end by 6 bases, with 15 bases between. CDR3 in DNA: TGCGCCAGCAGCCAAGATGGGACGGTCGGCTCCGAGCAGTACTTC. This sequence encodes CASSQDGTVGSEQYF.

The CDR3 region is CASSFNGAQSNTGELFF. The CDR3 nucleotides read TGCGCCAGCAGCTTCAATGGAGCTCAATCGAACACCGGGGAGCTGTTTTTT. The chain joins TRBV5-1 to TRBJ2-2; D is unclear. The CDR3 consists of 17 residues. V shed 2 bases and J shed 0 bases, with 14 bases lying between them. Germline lookup yields CDR1 SGHRS and CDR2 YFSETQ. The variable domain in full, completed from reference TRBV5-1 and TRBJ2-2, reads KAGVTQTPRYLIKTRGQQVTLSCSPISGHRSVSWYQQTPGQGLQFLFEYFSETQRNKGNFPGRFSGRQFSNSRSEMNVSTLELGDSALYLCASSFNGAQSNTGELFFGEGSRLTVL.

This chain links TRBV9 with TRBJ2-6, with D unclear. The CDR3 consists of 19 residues. V lost 3 bases to trimming and J lost 0 bases, with 19 bases between them. Germline V gene lookup returns CDR1 SGDLS and CDR2 YYNGEE. The CDR3 here is CASSARAPSESSGANVLTF. The CDR3, as DNA: TGTGCCAGCAGCGCTCGCGCTCCCTCCGAGAGCTCTGGGGCCAACGTCCTGACTTTC. Filled out from reference TRBV9 and TRBJ2-6, the complete variable domain reads DSGVTQTPKHLITATGQRVTLRCSPRSGDLSVYWYQQSLDQGLQFLIQYYNGEERAKGNILERFSAQQFPDLHSELNLSSLELGDSALYFCASSARAPSESSGANVLTFGAGSRLTVL.

V gene TRBV7-9 combines with J gene TRBJ2-7, with D possibly TRBD1 on 5 matching bases. The V end was cut by 5 bases, the J end by 5 bases, with 13 bases between. Germline CDR1 SEHNR, CDR2 FQNEAQ (reference sequence). The CDR3 is 13 amino acids. The CDR3 bases are TGTGCCAGCAGCAATACTGGGGCCAACGAGCAGTACTTC. It yields the protein CASSNTGANEQYF. Using reference TRBV7-9 and TRBJ2-7 for the parts outside the CDR3, the full variable domain is DTGVSQNPRHKITKRGQNVTFRCDPISEHNRLYWYRQTLGQGPEFLTYFQNEAQLEKSRLLSDRFSAERPKGSFSTLEIQRTEQGDSAMYLCASSNTGANEQYFGPGTRLTVT.

The chain joins TRBV9 to TRBJ1-2; unclear D gene. CDR3 length: 13 amino acids. V was trimmed by 0 bases and J by 4 bases, leaving 7 bases between them. In germline, CDR1 is SGDLS, CDR2 YYNGEE. In DNA, the CDR3 is TGTGCCAGCAGCGTAGGGGCGGCCTATGGCTACACCTTC. Its protein is CASSVGAAYGYTF.

The chain uses TRBV9 and TRBJ1-5; weak D call: TRBD1 (6 bases). V dropped 0 bases and J dropped 5 bases, with 9 bases sitting between them. The germline CDR1 and CDR2 sequences are SGDLS and YYNGEE. This CDR3 is built from 14 residues. The CDR3 here is CASSVDWGHQPQHF. The DNA for the CDR3 is TGTGCCAGCAGCGTAGATTGGGGGCATCAGCCCCAGCATTTT.

J is TRBJ1-1 and V is TRBV29-1; D is uncertain. This CDR3 is 13 amino acids long. Per germline, CDR1 SQVTM and CDR2 ANQGSEA. The V end was cut by 5 bases, the J end by 1 base, with 11 bases between. CDR3 amino acids: CSVSVGSNTEAFF. DNA for the CDR3: TGCAGCGTTTCCGTTGGGTCGAACACTGAAGCTTTCTTT.

The CDR3 loop is CASTQGRTDTQYF. Here the CDR3 DNA reads TGTGCCAGCACCCAGGGACGCACAGATACGCAGTATTTT. The V call is TRBV28, the J call TRBJ2-3; TRBD1 or TRBD2 may be the D gene (5 bases each). Trimming cost V 7 bases and J 1 base, with 9 bases left between them. CDR3 length equals 13 residues. The germline V gene encodes CDR1 MDHEN and CDR2 SYDVKM.

The rearrangement joins TRBV5-1 to TRBJ1-5; a weak D match, TRBD1 (6 bases). Trimming took off 0 bases at V and 2 bases at J, with 12 bases between the two ends. Germline V gene data show CDR1 as SGHRS and CDR2 as YFSETQ. This CDR3 contains 16 residues. The DNA of the CDR3 is TGCGCCAGCAGCTTGGGCAGGGGAGCCCGCAATCAGCCCCAGCATTTT. This codes for CASSLGRGARNQPQHF.

The chain couples TRBV11-3 to TRBJ2-2, with a possible D match to TRBD1 (5 bases). The germline gives CDR1 SGHNT, CDR2 YENEEA. This CDR3 contains 18 residues. Trimming stripped 0 bases from V and 4 bases from J, with 18 bases between. CDR3 in amino acids: CASSLESWGNPGTGELFF. CDR3 coding DNA: TGTGCCAGCAGCTTAGAGAGTTGGGGCAACCCAGGCACCGGGGAGCTGTTTTTT.

This clone was counted a single time. The chain couples TRBV6-1 to TRBJ1-3; D is unresolved. V gave up 8 bases and J gave up 3 bases, with 17 bases separating them. CDR1 is MNHNS, CDR2 SASEGT, per germline. CDR3 size: 15 residues. This CDR3 reads CASGLAGRGGNTIYF. The CDR3 DNA follows: TGTGCCAGCGGGCTTGCGGGCCGAGGTGGAAACACCATATATTTT.

This chain uses TRBV18 with TRBJ1-5; possible D gene TRBD1, 6 bases. The CDR3 runs 15 residues. Germline values: CDR1 KGHSH, CDR2 LQKENI. Deletions cut 6 bases from V and 3 bases from J, with 15 bases between. In DNA, the CDR3 is TGTGCCAGCTCGGCGGACAGAAATATCAATCAGCCCCAGCATTTT. Its protein is CASSADRNINQPQHF.

The rearrangement uses TRBV10-3 and TRBJ1-2; possibly TRBD1 for D (5 bases). Germline V CDR1 and CDR2: ENHRY, SYGVKD. Trimming left V 0 bases short and J 0 bases short, with 5 bases between. The CDR3 is 14 amino acids. The CDR3, as DNA: TGTGCCATCAGTGAGTCGACAGCTAACTATGGCTACACCTTC. It codes for CAISESTANYGYTF.

The rearrangement uses TRBV2 and TRBJ2-3; no clear D gene. V was trimmed by 6 bases and J by 0 bases, leaving 4 bases between them. The CDR3 sequence is 12 residues long. Germline CDR1 and CDR2: SNHLY and FYNNEI. The CDR3 region is CASRDSTDTQYF. Here the CDR3 DNA reads TGTGCCAGCAGAGACAGCACAGATACGCAGTATTTT.

This clone came up once. The chain uses TRBV5-1 and TRBJ2-7; 12 bases match TRBD2. The CDR3 is made up of 17 amino acids. Per germline, CDR1 SGHRS and CDR2 YFSETQ. V lost 1 base and J lost 4; bases outside the gene matches: 9. For the CDR3, the DNA is TGCGCCAGCAGCTTGCGAGGACTAGCGGGATATGAATACGAGCAGTACTTC. Encoded protein: CASSLRGLAGYEYEQYF. Full variable domain (remainder filled in from reference TRBV5-1 and TRBJ2-7): KAGVTQTPRYLIKTRGQQVTLSCSPISGHRSVSWYQQTPGQGLQFLFEYFSETQRNKGNFPGRFSGRQFSNSRSEMNVSTLELGDSALYLCASSLRGLAGYEYEQYFGPGTRLTVT.

Comment on this clone: One end of the junction is discordant with germline, which a read error may explain. The rearrangement uses TRBV6-1 and TRBJ1-2; D is unresolved. The CDR3 is 12 amino acids. Germline V CDR1 and CDR2: MNHNS, SASEGT. This chain's CDR3 is CTSREPPYGYTF. CDR3 nucleotides: TGTACCAGCCGGGAACCCCCATATGGCTACACCTTC.

J is TRBJ2-7 and V is TRBV28; TRBD1 is a possible D gene (6 bases). Germline V gene lookup returns CDR1 MDHEN and CDR2 SYDVKM. The CDR3 is made up of 14 amino acids. The V gene lost 2 bases and the J gene lost 5 bases, with 13 bases spanning the gap. CDR3 in DNA: TGTGCCAGCAGTTTACGCCCAGGGGTGAACGAGCAGTACTTC. Residues: CASSLRPGVNEQYF.

This clone occurred once. The gene calls are TRBV7-9 and TRBJ1-1; TRBD1 might be the D (5 bases). This CDR3 contains 14 residues. Looked up from germline, CDR1 is SEHNR and CDR2 is FQNEAQ (reference sequence). V gave up 7 bases and J gave up 1 base, with 13 bases separating them. CDR3 loop: CASKPTGQNTEAFF. The CDR3 DNA sequence: TGTGCCAGCAAACCTACCGGACAGAACACTGAAGCTTTCTTT.

In this sample, this clone turned up a few times. This chain connects TRBV23-1 to TRBJ1-5; TRBD1 matches at 9 bases. TRBV23-1 is an ORF for which the function is uncertain. This CDR3 has 16 amino acids. V was clipped by 2 bases and J by 2 bases; unmatched bases: 4. Here the CDR3 DNA reads TGCGCCAGCAGTCAAAGGGGACAGGGACGCAATCAGCCCCAGCATTTT. It is translated as CASSQRGQGRNQPQHF.

The chain employs TRBV18 and TRBJ2-2, with TRBD1 matching 10 bases. Per germline, CDR1 KGHSH and CDR2 LQKENI. CDR3 size: 18 residues. J was trimmed by 2 bases and V by 8 bases; bases with no gene match: 14. In nucleotides, the CDR3 is TGTGCCAGCACCGACAGGGGGCACCCCCTCCTAAACACCGGGGAGCTGTTTTTT. It yields the protein CASTDRGHPLLNTGELFF.

V is TRBV18 and J is TRBJ2-7, with a possible D match to TRBD2 (6 bases). CDR3 length equals 15 residues. The V gene lost 3 bases and the J gene lost 3 bases, with 15 bases spanning the gap. From germline, CDR1 is KGHSH and CDR2 LQKENI. The chain's CDR3 is CASSPSSGEGYEQYF. In DNA form, the CDR3 reads TGTGCCAGCTCACCTTCCTCGGGAGAGGGCTACGAGCAGTACTTC.

CDR3 DNA: TGTGCCAGCTCACCGGAGAACGCAGACGCTAATTCACCCCTCCACTTT. It is translated as CASSPENADANSPLHF. The chain recombines TRBV18 with TRBJ1-6; no firm D call. The germline V gene has CDR1 KGHSH and CDR2 LQKENI. CDR3 length: 16 residues. V shed 3 bases and J shed 6 bases, with 15 bases lying between them.

The chain is built from TRBV28 and TRBJ2-7; D not certain. Trimming took off 7 bases at V and 3 bases at J, with 13 bases between the two ends. This CDR3 is 13 amino acids long. From germline, CDR1 is MDHEN and CDR2 SYDVKM. CDR3 residues: CASTENGLYEQYF. CDR3 nucleotides: TGTGCCAGCACCGAAAATGGGCTCTACGAGCAGTACTTC.

This clone was observed once. The chain uses TRBV10-1 and TRBJ1-3; D gene ambiguous. CDR3 size: 14 residues. V lost 2 bases and J lost 4, with 9 bases in between. In germline, CDR1 is WNHNN, CDR2 SYGVQD (reference sequence). In DNA, the CDR3 is TGCGCCAGCAGTGAGGACCCTACGGGAAACACCATATATTTT. It codes for CASSEDPTGNTIYF.